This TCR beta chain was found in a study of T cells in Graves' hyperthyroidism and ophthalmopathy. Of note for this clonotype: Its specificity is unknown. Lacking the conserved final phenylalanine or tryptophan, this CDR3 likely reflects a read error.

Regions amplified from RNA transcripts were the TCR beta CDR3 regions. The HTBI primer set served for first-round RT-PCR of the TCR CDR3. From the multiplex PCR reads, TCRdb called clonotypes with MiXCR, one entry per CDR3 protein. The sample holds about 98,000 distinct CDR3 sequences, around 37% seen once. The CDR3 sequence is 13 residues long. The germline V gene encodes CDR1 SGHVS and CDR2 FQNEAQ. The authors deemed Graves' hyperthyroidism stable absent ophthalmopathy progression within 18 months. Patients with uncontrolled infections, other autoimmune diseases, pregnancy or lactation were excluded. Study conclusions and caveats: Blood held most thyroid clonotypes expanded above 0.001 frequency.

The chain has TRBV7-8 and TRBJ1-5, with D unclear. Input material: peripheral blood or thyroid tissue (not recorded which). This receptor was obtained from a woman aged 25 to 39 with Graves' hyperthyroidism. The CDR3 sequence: CASSLTGSNPQHS. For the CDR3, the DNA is TGTGCTAGCAGCTTAACTGGAAGTAATCCCCAGCATTCT.